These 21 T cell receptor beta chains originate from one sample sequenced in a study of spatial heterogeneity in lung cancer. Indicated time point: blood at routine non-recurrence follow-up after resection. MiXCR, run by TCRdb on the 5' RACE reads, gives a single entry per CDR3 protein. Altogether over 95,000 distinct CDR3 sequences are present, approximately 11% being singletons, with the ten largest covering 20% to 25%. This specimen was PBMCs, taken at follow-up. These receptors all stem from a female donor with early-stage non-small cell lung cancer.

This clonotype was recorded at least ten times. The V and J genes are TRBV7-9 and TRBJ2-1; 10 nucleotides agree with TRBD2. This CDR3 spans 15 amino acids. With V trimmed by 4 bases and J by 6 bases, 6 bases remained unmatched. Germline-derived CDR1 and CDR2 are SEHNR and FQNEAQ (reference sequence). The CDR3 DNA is TGTGCCAGCAGCTCCCTAGCGGGAGATCGCAATGAGCAGTTCTTC. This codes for CASSSLAGDRNEQFF.

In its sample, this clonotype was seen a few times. CDR3 region: CASVSRHNEQFF. The CDR3 nucleotides are TGTGCCAGCGTTTCGCGACACAATGAGCAGTTCTTC. The chain employs TRBV27 and TRBJ2-1; D gene unclear. Between the trimmed V and J ends, which lost 8 bases and 5 bases, there was a span of 10 bases. Germline lookup yields CDR1 MNHEY and CDR2 SMNVEV (reference sequence). The CDR3 consists of 12 residues.

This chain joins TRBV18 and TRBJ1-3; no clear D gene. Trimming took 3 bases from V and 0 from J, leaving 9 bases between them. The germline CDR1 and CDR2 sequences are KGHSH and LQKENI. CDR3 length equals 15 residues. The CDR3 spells CASSPLASSGNTIYF. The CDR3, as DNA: TGTGCCAGCTCACCCTTGGCGAGCTCTGGAAACACCATATATTTT.

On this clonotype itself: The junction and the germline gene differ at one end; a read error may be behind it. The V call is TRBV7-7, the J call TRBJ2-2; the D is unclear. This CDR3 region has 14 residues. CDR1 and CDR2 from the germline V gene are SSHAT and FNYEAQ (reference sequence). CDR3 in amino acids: CASSFRERTGELFF. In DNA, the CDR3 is TGTGCTAGCAGCTTTCGAGAGAGGACCGGGGAGCTGTTTTTT.

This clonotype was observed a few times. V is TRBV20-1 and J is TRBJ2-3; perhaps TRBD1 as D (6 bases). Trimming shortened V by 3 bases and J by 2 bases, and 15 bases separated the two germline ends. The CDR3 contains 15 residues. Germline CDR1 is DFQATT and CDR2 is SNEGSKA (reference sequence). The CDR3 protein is CSASLPGVITDTQYF. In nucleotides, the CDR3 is TGCAGTGCTAGTCTTCCAGGGGTGATCACAGATACGCAGTATTTT.

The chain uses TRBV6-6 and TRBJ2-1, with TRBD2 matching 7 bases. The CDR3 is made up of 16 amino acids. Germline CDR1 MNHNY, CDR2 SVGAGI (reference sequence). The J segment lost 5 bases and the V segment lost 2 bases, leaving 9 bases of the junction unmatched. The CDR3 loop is CASSYQGSGLNNEQFF. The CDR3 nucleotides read TGTGCCAGCAGTTACCAAGGTAGCGGGCTTAACAATGAGCAGTTCTTC.

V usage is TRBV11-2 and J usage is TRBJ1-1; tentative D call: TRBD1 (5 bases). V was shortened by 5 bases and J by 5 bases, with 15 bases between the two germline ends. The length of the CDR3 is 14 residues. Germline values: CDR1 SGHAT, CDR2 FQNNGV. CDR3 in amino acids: CASSPRGFGTEAFF. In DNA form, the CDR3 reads TGTGCCAGCAGCCCTCGGGGGTTTGGGACTGAAGCTTTCTTT. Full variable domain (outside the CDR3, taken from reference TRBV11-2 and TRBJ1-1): EAGVAQSPRYKIIEKRQSVAFWCNPISGHATLYWYQQILGQGPKLLIQFQNNGVVDDSQLPKDRFSAERLKGVDSTLKIQPAKLEDSAVYLCASSPRGFGTEAFFGQGTRLTVV.

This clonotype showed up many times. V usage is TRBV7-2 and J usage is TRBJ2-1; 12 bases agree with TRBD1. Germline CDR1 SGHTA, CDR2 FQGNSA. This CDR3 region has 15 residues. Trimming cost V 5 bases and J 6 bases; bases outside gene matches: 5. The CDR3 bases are TGTGCCAGCAGCCGGGGACAGGGGGCGTCCAATGAGCAGTTCTTC. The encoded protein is CASSRGQGASNEQFF.

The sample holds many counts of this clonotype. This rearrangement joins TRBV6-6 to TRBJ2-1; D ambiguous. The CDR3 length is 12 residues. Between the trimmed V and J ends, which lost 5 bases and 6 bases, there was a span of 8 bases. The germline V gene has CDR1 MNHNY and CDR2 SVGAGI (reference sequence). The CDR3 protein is CASSTPGNEQFF. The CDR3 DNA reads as TGTGCCAGCAGTACCCCGGGCAATGAGCAGTTCTTC.

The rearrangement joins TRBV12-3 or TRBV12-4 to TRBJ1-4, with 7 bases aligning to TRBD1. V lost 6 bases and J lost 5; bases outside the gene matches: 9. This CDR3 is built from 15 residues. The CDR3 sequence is CASRRQGQRNEKLFF. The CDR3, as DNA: TGTGCCAGCAGACGACAGGGACAACGAAATGAAAAACTGTTTTTT.

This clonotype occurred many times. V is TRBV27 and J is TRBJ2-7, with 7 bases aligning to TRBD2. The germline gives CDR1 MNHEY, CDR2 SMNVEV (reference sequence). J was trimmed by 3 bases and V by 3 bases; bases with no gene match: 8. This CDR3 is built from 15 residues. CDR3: CASSFRTGGNYEQYF. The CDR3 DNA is TGTGCCAGCAGTTTCCGTACGGGAGGCAACTACGAGCAGTACTTC.

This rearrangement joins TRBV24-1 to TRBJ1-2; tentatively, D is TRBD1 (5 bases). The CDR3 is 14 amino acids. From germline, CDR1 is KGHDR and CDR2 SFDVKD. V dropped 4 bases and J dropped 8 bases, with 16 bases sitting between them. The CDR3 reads CATSDPRTGGGYTF. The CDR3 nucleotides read TGTGCCACCAGTGACCCCCGGACCGGGGGGGGCTACACCTTC.

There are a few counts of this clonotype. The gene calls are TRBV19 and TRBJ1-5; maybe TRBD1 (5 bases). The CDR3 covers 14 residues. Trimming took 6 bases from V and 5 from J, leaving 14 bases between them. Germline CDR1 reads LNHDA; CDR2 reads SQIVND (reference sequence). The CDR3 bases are TGTGCCAGTAGCTTAGGGACCATTCATCAGCCCCAGCATTTT. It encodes CASSLGTIHQPQHF.

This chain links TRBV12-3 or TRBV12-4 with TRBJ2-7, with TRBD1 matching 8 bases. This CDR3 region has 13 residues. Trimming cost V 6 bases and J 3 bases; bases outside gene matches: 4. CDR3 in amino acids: CASRAGGGYEQYF. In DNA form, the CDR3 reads TGTGCCAGCAGGGCAGGGGGCGGCTACGAGCAGTACTTC.

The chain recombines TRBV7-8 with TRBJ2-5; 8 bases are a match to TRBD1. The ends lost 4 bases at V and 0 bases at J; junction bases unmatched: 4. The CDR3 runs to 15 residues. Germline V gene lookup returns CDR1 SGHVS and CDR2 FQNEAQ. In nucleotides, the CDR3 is TGTGCCAGCAGCTGGCGGACAGGGAACCAAGAGACCCAGTACTTC. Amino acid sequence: CASSWRTGNQETQYF.

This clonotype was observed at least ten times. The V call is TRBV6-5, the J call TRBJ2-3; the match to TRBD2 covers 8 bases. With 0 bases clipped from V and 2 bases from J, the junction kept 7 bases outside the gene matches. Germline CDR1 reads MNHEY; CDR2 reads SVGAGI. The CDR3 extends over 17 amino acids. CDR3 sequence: CASSYSHAGGSTDTQYF. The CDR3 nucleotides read TGTGCCAGCAGTTACTCTCACGCGGGAGGTTCCACAGATACGCAGTATTTT.

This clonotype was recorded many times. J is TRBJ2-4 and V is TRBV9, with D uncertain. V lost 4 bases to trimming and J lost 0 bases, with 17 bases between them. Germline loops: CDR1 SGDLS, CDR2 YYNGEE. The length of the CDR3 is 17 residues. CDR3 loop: CASSPPRTEIAKNIQYF. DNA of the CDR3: TGTGCCAGCAGCCCTCCGAGGACCGAGATAGCCAAAAACATTCAGTACTTC.

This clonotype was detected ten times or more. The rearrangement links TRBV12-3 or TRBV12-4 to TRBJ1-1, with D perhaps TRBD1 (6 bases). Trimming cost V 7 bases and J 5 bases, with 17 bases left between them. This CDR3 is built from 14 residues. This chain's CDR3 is CASTDGGLGTEAFF. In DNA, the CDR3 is TGTGCCAGCACCGACGGGGGGCTGGGGACTGAAGCTTTCTTT.

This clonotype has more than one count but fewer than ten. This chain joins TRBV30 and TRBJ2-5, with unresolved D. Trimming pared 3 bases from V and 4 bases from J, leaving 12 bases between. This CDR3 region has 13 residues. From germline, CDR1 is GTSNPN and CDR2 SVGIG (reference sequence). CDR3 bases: TGTGCCTGGAGCGACTCGTTGGGAGAGACCCAGTACTTC. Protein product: CAWSDSLGETQYF.

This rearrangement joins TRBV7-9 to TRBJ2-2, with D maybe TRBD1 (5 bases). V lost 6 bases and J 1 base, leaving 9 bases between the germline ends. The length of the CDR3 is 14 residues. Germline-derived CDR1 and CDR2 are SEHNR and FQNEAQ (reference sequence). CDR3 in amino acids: CASSNGQNTGELFF. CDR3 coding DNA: TGTGCCAGCAGTAACGGACAGAACACCGGGGAGCTGTTTTTT.

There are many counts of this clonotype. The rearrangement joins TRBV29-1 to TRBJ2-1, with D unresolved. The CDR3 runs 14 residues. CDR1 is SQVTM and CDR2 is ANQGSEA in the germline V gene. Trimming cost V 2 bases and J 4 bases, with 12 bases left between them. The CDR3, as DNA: TGCAGCGTTGAATTAGGAACAGCGTACAATGAGCAGTTCTTC. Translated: CSVELGTAYNEQFF.